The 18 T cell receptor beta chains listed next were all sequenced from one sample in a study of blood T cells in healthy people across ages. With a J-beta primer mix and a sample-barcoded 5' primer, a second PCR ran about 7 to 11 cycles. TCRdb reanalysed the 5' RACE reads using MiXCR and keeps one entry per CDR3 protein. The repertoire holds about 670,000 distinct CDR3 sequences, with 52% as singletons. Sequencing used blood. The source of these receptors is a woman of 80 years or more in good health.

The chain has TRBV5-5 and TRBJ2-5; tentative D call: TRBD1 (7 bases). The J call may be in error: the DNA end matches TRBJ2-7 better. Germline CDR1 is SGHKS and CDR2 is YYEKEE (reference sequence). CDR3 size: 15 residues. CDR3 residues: CASSLFPGGTYEQYF. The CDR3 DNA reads TGTGCCAGCAGCTTATTCCCAGGGGGGACCTACGAGCAGTACTTC.

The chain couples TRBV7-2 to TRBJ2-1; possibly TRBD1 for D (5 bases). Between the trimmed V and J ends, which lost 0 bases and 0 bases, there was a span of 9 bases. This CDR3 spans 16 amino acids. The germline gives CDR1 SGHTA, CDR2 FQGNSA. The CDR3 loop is CASSLATTVSYNEQFF. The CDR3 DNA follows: TGTGCCAGCAGCTTAGCGACGACAGTCTCCTACAATGAGCAGTTCTTC.

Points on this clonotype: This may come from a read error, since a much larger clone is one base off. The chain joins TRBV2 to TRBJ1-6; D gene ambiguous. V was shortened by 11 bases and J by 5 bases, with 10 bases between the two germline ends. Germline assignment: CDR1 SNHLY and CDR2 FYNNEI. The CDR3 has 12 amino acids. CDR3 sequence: CACGRHNSPLHF. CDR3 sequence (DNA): TGTGCCTGCGGAAGACATAATTCACCCCTCCACTTT. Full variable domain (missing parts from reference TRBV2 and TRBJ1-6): EPEVTQTPSHQVTQMGQEVILRCVPISNHLYFYWYRQILGQKVEFLVSFYNNEISEKSEIFDDQFSVERPDGSNFTLKIRSTKLEDSAMYFCACGRHNSPLHFGNGTRLTVT.

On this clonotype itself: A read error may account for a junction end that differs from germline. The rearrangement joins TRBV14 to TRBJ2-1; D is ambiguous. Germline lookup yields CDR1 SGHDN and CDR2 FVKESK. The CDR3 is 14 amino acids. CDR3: CASSRRVSYNGQFF. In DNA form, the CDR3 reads TGTGCCAGCAGTCGACGCGTCTCCTACAATGGGCAGTTCTTC.

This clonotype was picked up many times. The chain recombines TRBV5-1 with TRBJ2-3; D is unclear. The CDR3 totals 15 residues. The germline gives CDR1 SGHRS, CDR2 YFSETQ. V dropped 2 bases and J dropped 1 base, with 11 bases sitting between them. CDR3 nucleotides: TGCGCCAGCAGCTTCGAGGACCCCCGCACAGATACGCAGTATTTT. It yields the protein CASSFEDPRTDTQYF.

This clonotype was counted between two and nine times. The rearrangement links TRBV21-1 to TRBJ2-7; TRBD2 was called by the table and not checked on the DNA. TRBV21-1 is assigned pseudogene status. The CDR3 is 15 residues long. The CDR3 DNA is TGTGCCAGCAGGGCACTACTAGCGGGGCCCTACGAGCAGTACTTC. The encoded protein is CASRALLAGPYEQYF.

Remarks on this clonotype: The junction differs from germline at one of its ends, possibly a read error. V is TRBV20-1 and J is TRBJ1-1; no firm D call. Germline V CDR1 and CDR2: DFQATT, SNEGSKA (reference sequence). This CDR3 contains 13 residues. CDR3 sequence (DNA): TGCAGTGCTGGAGATAGGACGGGCCTCGCGGCTTTCTTT. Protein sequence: CSAGDRTGLAAFF.

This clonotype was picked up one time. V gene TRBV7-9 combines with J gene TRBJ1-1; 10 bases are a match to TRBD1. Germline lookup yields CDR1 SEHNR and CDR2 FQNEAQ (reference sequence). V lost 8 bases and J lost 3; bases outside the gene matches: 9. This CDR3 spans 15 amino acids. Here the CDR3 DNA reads TGTGCCAGCGTTTCGACAGGGGGCGCAGACACTGAAGCTTTCTTT. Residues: CASVSTGGADTEAFF. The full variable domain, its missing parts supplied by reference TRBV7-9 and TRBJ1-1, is DTGVSQNPRHKITKRGQNVTFRCDPISEHNRLYWYRQTLGQGPEFLTYFQNEAQLEKSRLLSDRFSAERPKGSFSTLEIQRTEQGDSAMYLCASVSTGGADTEAFFGQGTRLTVV.

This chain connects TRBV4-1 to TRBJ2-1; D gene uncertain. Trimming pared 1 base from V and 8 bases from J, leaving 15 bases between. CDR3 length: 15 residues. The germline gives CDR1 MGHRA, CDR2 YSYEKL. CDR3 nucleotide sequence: TGCGCCAGCAGCCAAGCTACTGGGGTGATAGATGAGCAGTTCTTC. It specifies CASSQATGVIDEQFF.

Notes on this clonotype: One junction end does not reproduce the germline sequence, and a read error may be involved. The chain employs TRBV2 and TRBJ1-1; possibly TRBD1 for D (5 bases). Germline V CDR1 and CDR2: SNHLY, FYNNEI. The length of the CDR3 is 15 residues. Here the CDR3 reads CASSEQGKLNAEAFF. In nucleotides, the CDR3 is TGTGCCAGCAGTGAGCAGGGAAAACTGAACGCTGAAGCTTTCTTT. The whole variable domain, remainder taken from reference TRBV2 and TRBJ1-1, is EPEVTQTPSHQVTQMGQEVILRCVPISNHLYFYWYRQILGQKVEFLVSFYNNEISEKSEIFDDQFSVERPDGSNFTLKIRSTKLEDSAMYFCASSEQGKLNAEAFFGQGTRLTVV.

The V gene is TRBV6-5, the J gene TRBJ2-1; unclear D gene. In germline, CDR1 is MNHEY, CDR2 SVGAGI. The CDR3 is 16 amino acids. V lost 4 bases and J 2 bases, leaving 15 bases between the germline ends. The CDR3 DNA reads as TGTGCCAGCAGTTTTACCCCGGACCAACCCTACAATGAGCAGTTCTTC. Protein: CASSFTPDQPYNEQFF.

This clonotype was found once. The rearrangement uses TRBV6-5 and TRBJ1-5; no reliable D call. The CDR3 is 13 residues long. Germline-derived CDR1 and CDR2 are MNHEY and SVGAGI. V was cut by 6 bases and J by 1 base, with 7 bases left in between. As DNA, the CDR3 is TGTGCCAGCAGACAACAAAGCAATCAGCCCCAGCATTTT. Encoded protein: CASRQQSNQPQHF.

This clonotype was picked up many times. CDR3 sequence reads: CASRIEDRAAKNIQYF. The DNA of the CDR3 is TGTGCCAGCAGGATCGAAGACAGGGCAGCCAAAAACATTCAGTACTTC. The genes are TRBV2 and TRBJ2-4; TRBD1 agrees at 7 bases. Germline V lookup: CDR1 SNHLY, CDR2 FYNNEI. The V gene end was trimmed by 6 bases and the J gene end by 0 bases; junction bases not matched to a gene: 8. This CDR3 is 16 amino acids long. The full variable domain, in which reference TRBV2 and TRBJ2-4 provide the parts outside the CDR3, is EPEVTQTPSHQVTQMGQEVILRCVPISNHLYFYWYRQILGQKVEFLVSFYNNEISEKSEIFDDQFSVERPDGSNFTLKIRSTKLEDSAMYFCASRIEDRAAKNIQYFGAGTRLSVL.

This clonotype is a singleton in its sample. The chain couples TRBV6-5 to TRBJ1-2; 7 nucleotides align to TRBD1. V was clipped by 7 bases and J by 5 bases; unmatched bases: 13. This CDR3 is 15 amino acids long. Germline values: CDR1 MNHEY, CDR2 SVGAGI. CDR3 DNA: TGTGCCAGCAAACCGCAGGGGGGCCTTGGATATGGCTACACCTTC. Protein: CASKPQGGLGYGYTF.

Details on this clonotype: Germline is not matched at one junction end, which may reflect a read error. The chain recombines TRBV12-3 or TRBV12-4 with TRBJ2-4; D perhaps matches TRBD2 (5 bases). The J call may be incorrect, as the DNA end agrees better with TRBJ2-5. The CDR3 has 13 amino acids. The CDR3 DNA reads TGTGCCAGCAGTGTAGCGCTTAAAGAGACCCAGTACTTC. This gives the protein CASSVALKETQYF.

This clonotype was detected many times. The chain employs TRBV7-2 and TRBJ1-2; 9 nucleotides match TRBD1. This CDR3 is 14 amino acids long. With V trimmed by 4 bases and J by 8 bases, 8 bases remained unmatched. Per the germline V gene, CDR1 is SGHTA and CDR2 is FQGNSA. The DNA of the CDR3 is TGTGCCAGCAGCTCCCGGGACAGGGATTGGGGCTACACCTTC. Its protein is CASSSRDRDWGYTF.

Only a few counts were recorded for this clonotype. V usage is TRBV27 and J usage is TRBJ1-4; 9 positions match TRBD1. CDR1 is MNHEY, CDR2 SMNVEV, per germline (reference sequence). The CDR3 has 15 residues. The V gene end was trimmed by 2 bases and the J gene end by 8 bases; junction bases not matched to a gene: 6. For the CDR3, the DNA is TGTGCCAGCAGTTTAATGGGACAGGGTAAAGAAAAACTGTTTTTT. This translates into CASSLMGQGKEKLFF.

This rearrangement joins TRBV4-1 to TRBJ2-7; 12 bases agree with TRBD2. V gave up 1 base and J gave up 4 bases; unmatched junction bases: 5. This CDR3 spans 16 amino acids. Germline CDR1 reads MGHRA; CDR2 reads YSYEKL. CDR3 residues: CASSQARLAGAYEQYF. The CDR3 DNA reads TGCGCCAGCAGCCAAGCACGACTAGCGGGGGCGTACGAGCAGTACTTC.